Listed below are T cell receptor beta chains from one sample, sequenced in a study of molecular identifiers for immune sequencing clone quantification. A single record per CDR3 protein comes from TCRdb applying MiXCR to the PCR reads. The repertoire includes about 640,000 distinct CDR3 sequences, around 20% of them detected once, and 0.7% to 1% sits in the top ten. The sequencing sample was made of naive CD8+ T cells from blood, with Jurkat cell RNA spiked in. The source of these receptors is a human donor in good health. Some libraries in this study had Jurkat cell RNA spiked in. Both conserved end residues are part of each CDR3. The D gene is left open where the match is weak. Some rows have no size entry. The others give once, few or many, or a class for an expanded clone.

d_gene: TRBD1
abundance: many
v_gene: TRBV5-8
j_gene: TRBJ1-4
CDR3aa: CASSSTGVSTNEKLFF
CDR3nt: TGTGCCAGCAGCTCAACAGGGGTATCAACTAATGAAAAACTGTTTTTT

d_gene: -
abundance: few
v_gene: TRBV10-3
j_gene: TRBJ1-1
CDR3aa: CAISDGREGRLAVNTEAFF
CDR3nt: TGTGCCATCAGTGATGGTCGGGAGGGCAGGCTGGCGGTAAACACTGAAGCTTTCTTT

d_gene: -
abundance: -
v_gene: TRBV6-2/TRBV6-3
j_gene: TRBJ2-1
CDR3aa: CASSYSERMSPYNEQFF
CDR3nt: TGTGCCAGCAGTTACTCGGAGAGAATGAGTCCCTACAATGAGCAGTTCTTC

d_gene: -
abundance: -
v_gene: TRBV29-1
j_gene: TRBJ2-7
CDR3aa: CSVEDQFYEQYF
CDR3nt: TGCAGCGTTGAAGATCAGTTCTACGAGCAGTACTTC

d_gene: -
abundance: many
v_gene: TRBV30
j_gene: TRBJ2-3
CDR3aa: CAWRERGTDTQYF
CDR3nt: TGTGCCTGGAGAGAGCGGGGCACAGATACGCAGTATTTT

d_gene: TRBD1
abundance: few
v_gene: TRBV24-1
j_gene: TRBJ2-1
CDR3aa: CATSVDRGSEQFF
CDR3nt: TGTGCCACCAGTGTGGACAGGGGGAGTGAGCAGTTCTTC

d_gene: TRBD2
abundance: -
v_gene: TRBV6-5
j_gene: TRBJ2-1
CDR3aa: CASRGIAGAYNEQFF
CDR3nt: TGTGCCAGCAGGGGAATAGCGGGGGCATACAATGAGCAGTTCTTC

d_gene: TRBD2
abundance: many
v_gene: TRBV5-4
j_gene: TRBJ2-7
CDR3aa: CASSLGLAGEFHEQYF
CDR3nt: TGTGCCAGCAGCTTGGGACTAGCGGGAGAATTCCACGAGCAGTACTTC

d_gene: TRBD1
abundance: few
v_gene: TRBV20-1
j_gene: TRBJ1-1
CDR3aa: CSAALDRQGKNTEAFF
CDR3nt: TGCAGTGCTGCATTAGACCGACAGGGTAAAAACACTGAAGCTTTCTTT

d_gene: -
abundance: many
v_gene: TRBV6-6
j_gene: TRBJ2-7
CDR3aa: CASSLDGRTPYEQYF
CDR3nt: TGTGCCAGCAGCCTAGACGGGAGAACCCCCTACGAGCAGTACTTC

d_gene: TRBD1
abundance: many
v_gene: TRBV28
j_gene: TRBJ1-1
CDR3aa: CASRRDRGTEAFF
CDR3nt: TGTGCCAGCAGACGGGACAGGGGTACTGAAGCTTTCTTT

d_gene: -
abundance: many
v_gene: TRBV28
j_gene: TRBJ1-1
CDR3aa: CASSKRVGNTEAFF
CDR3nt: TGTGCCAGCAGCAAACGCGTAGGGAACACTGAAGCTTTCTTT

d_gene: TRBD2
abundance: many
v_gene: TRBV28
j_gene: TRBJ2-7
CDR3aa: CASSSANLESGGTYEQYF
CDR3nt: TGTGCCAGCAGTTCTGCCAACCTGGAGAGCGGGGGGACCTACGAGCAGTACTTC